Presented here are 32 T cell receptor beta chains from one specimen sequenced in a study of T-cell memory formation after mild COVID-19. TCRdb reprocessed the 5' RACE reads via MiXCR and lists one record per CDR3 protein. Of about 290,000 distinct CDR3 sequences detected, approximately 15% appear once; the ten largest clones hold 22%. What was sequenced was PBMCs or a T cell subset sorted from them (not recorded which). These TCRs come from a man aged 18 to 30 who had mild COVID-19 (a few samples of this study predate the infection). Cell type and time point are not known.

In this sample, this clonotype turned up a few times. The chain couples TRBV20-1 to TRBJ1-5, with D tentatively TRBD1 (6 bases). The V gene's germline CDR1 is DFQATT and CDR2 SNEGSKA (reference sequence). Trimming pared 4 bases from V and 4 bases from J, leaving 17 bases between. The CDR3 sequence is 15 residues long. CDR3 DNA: TGCAGTGCTATCCTGGGGGGGCGACTTAATCAGCCCCAGCATTTT. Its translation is CSAILGGRLNQPQHF.

CDR3 loop: CASSDESGGRTQYF. The CDR3, as DNA: TGCGCCAGCAGCGACGAATCGGGGGGCCGTACGCAGTATTTT. The chain recombines TRBV5-1 with TRBJ2-3, with D possibly being TRBD2 (7 bases). The germline V and J ends were trimmed by 4 bases and 8 bases, with 17 bases remaining between them. Germline V gene data show CDR1 as SGHRS and CDR2 as YFSETQ. This CDR3 region has 14 residues.

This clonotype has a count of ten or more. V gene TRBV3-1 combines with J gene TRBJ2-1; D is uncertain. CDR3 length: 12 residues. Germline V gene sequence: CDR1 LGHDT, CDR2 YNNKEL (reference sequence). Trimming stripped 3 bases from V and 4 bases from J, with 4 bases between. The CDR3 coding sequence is TGTGCCAGCAGCCAGGGATACAATGAGCAGTTCTTC. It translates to CASSQGYNEQFF.

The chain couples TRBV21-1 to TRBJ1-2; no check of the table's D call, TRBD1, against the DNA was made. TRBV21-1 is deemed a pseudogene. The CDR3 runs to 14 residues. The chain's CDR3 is CASSKYRGYYGYTF. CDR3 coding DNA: TGTGCCAGCAGCAAGTACAGGGGGTACTATGGCTACACCTTC.

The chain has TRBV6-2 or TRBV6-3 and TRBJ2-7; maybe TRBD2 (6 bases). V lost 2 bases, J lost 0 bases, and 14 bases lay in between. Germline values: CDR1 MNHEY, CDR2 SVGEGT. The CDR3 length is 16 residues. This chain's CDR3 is CASSYGTSRSSYEQYV. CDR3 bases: TGTGCCAGCAGTTACGGGACTTCCAGGAGCTCCTACGAGCAGTACGTC.

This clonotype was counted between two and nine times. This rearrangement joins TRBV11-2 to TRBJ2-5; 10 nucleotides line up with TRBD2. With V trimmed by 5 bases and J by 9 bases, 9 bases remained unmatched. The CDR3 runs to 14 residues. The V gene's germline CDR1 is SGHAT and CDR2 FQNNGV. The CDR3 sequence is CASSGSSGGRAQYF. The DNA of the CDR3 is TGTGCCAGCAGCGGGTCTAGCGGGGGAAGGGCCCAGTACTTC.

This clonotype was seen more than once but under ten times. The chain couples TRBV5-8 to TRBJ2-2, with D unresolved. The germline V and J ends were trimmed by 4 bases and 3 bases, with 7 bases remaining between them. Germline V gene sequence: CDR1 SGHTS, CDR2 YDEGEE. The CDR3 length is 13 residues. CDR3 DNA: TGTGCCAGCAGCCTACAGCACACCGGGGAGCTGTTTTTT. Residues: CASSLQHTGELFF.

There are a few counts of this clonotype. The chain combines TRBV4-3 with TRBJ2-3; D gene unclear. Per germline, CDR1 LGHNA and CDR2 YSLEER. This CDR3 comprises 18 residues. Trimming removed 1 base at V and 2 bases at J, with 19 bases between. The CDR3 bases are TGCGCCAGCAGCCAAGCGAGAATGGACGGACGTAACACAGATACGCAGTATTTT. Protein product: CASSQARMDGRNTDTQYF.

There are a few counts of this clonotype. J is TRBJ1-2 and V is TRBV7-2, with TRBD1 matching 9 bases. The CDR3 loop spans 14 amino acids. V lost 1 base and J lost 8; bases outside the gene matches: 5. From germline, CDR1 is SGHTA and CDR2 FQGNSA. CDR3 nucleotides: TGTGCCAGCAGCTTAGGAGGACAGGGGAGAGGCTACACCTTC. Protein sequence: CASSLGGQGRGYTF. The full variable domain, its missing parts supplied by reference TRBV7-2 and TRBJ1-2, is GAGVSQSPSNKVTEKGKDVELRCDPISGHTALYWYRQSLGQGLEFLIYFQGNSAPDKSGLPSDRFSAERTGGSVSTLTIQRTQQEDSAVYLCASSLGGQGRGYTFGSGTRLTVV.

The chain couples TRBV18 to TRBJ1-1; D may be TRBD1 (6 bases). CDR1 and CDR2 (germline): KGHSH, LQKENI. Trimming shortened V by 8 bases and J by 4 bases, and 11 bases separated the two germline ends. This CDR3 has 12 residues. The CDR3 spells CASSPDSTEAFF. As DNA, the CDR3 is TGTGCCAGCAGCCCGGACAGCACTGAAGCTTTCTTT.

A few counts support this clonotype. CDR3 amino acids: CSVDVAGSTDTQYF. CDR3 nucleotides: TGCAGCGTTGACGTAGCGGGGAGTACAGATACGCAGTATTTT. The chain combines TRBV29-1 with TRBJ2-3; TRBD2 agrees at 8 bases. Germline V lookup: CDR1 SQVTM, CDR2 ANQGSEA. The junction had 5 bases not matched to a gene; V was cut back by 3 bases and J by 3 bases. The length of the CDR3 is 14 residues.

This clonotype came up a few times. CDR3 nucleotide sequence: TGCGCCAGCACGGCGGGACCTGAAGCTTTCTTT. This sequence encodes CASTAGPEAFF. This chain links TRBV5-1 with TRBJ1-1; D is possibly TRBD1 (5 bases). Trimming took off 6 bases at V and 6 bases at J, with 9 bases between the two ends. The CDR3 is 11 amino acids. The germline V gene encodes CDR1 SGHRS and CDR2 YFSETQ.

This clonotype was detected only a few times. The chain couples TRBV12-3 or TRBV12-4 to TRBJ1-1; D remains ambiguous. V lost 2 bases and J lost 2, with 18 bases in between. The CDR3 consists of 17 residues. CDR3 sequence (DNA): TGTGCCAGCAGTTTAACGGCACCCCGCTGGGGTAACACTGAAGCTTTCTTT. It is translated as CASSLTAPRWGNTEAFF.

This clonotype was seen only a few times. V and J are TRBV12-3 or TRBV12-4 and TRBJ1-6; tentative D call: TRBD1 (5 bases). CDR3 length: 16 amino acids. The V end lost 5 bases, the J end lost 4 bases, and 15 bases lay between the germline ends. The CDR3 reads CASSMGGSRYNSPLHF. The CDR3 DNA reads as TGTGCCAGCAGTATGGGGGGGTCTCGGTATAATTCACCCCTCCACTTT.

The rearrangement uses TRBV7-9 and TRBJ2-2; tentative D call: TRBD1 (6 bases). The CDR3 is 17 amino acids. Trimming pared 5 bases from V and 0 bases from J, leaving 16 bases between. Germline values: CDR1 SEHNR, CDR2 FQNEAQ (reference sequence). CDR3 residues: CASSQADRSANTGELFF. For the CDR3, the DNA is TGTGCCAGCAGCCAGGCCGACAGGTCTGCGAACACCGGGGAGCTGTTTTTT. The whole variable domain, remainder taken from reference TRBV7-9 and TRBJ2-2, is DTGVSQNPRHKITKRGQNVTFRCDPISEHNRLYWYRQTLGQGPEFLTYFQNEAQLEKSRLLSDRFSAERPKGSFSTLEIQRTEQGDSAMYLCASSQADRSANTGELFFGEGSRLTVL.

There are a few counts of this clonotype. The CDR3 sequence: CASRFRAQTHQPQHF. For the CDR3, the DNA is TGTGCCAGCAGGTTCCGGGCCCAGACTCATCAGCCCCAGCATTTT. The rearrangement joins TRBV2 to TRBJ1-5; D gene uncertain. Trimming removed 6 bases from V and 5 bases from J, with 17 bases in between. Germline CDR1 and CDR2: SNHLY and FYNNEI. This CDR3 region has 15 residues. The full variable domain, with the rest looked up from reference TRBV2 and TRBJ1-5, is EPEVTQTPSHQVTQMGQEVILRCVPISNHLYFYWYRQILGQKVEFLVSFYNNEISEKSEIFDDQFSVERPDGSNFTLKIRSTKLEDSAMYFCASRFRAQTHQPQHFGDGTRLSIL.

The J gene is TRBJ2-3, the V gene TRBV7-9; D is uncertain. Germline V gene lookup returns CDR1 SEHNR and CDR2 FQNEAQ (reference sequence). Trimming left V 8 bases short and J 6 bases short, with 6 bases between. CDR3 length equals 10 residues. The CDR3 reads CASLADTQYF. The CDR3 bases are TGTGCCAGCTTGGCGGATACGCAGTATTTT.

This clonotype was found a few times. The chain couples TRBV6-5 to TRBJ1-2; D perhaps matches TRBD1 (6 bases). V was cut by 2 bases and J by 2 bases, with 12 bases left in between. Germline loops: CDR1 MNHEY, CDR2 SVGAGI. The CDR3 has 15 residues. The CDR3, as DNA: TGTGCCAGCAGTTACCGCAGGGGCATCAACTATGGCTACACCTTC. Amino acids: CASSYRRGINYGYTF.

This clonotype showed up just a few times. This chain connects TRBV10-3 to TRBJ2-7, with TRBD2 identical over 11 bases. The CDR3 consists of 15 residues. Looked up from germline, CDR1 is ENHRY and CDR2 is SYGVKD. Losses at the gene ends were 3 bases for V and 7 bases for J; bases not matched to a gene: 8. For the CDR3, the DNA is TGTGCCATCAGTGATAGCGGGGGGGCCGCGGGAGAGCAGTACTTC. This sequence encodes CAISDSGGAAGEQYF.

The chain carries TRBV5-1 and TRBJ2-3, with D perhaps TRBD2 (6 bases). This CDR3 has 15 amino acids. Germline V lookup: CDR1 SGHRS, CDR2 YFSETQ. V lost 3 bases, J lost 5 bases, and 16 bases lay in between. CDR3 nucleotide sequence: TGCGCCAGCAGCTCACTGACTAGTTTGGGAGATACGCAGTATTTT. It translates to CASSSLTSLGDTQYF.

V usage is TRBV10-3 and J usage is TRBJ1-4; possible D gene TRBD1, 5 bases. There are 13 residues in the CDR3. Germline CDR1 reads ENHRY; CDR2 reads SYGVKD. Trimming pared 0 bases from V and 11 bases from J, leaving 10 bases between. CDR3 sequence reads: CAISESIGTKLFF. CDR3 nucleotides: TGTGCCATCAGTGAGTCGATTGGGACGAAACTGTTTTTT.

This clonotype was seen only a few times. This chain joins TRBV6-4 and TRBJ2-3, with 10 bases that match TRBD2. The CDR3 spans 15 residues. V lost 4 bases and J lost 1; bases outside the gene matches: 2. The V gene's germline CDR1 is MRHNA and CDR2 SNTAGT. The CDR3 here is CASSALAGGTDTQYF. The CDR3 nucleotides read TGTGCCAGCAGTGCGCTAGCGGGGGGCACAGATACGCAGTATTTT.

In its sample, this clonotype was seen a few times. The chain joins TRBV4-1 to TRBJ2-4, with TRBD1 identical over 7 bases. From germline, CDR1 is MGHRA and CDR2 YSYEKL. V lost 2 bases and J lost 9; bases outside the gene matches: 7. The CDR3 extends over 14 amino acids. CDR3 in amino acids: CASSQIGQDSIQYF. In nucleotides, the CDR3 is TGCGCCAGCAGCCAAATTGGACAGGACTCCATTCAGTACTTC.

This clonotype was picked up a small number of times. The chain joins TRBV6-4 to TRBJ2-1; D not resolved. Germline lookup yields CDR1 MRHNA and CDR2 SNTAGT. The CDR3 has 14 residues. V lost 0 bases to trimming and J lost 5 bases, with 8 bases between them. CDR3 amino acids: CASSDSSYDNEQFF. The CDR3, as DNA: TGTGCCAGCAGTGACTCCAGTTACGACAATGAGCAGTTCTTC.

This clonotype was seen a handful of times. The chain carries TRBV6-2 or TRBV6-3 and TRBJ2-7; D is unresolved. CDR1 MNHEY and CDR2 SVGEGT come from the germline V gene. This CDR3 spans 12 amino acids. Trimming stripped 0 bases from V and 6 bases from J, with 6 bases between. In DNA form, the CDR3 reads TGTGCCAGCAGTTACTCGATCGGCGAGCAGTACTTC. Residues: CASSYSIGEQYF.

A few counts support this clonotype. The CDR3 DNA is TGTGCCAGCAGTGCAGGACAGATCATGAACACTGAAGCTTTCTTT. This codes for CASSAGQIMNTEAFF. The chain employs TRBV6-2 or TRBV6-3 and TRBJ1-1, with D tentatively TRBD1 (6 bases). The V end was cut by 5 bases, the J end by 0 bases, with 13 bases between. This CDR3 contains 15 residues. The germline V gene encodes CDR1 MNHEY and CDR2 SVGEGT.

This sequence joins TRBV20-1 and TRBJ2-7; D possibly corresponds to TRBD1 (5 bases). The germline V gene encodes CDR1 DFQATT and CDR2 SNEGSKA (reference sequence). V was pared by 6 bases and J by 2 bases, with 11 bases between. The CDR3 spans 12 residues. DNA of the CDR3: TGCAGTGCGAAGGGGCCCGCCTACGAGCAGTACTTC. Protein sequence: CSAKGPAYEQYF.

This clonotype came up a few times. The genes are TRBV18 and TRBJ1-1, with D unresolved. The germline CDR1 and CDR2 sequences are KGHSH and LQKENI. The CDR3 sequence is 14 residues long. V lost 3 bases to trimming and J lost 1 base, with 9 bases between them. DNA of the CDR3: TGTGCCAGCTCACCGAACTTCCCGAACACTGAAGCTTTCTTT. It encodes CASSPNFPNTEAFF.

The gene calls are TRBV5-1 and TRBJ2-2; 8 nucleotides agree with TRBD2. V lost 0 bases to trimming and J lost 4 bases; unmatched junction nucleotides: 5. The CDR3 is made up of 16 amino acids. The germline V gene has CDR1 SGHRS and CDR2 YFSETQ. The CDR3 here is CASSLDPAGVTGELFF. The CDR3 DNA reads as TGCGCCAGCAGCTTGGACCCAGCGGGGGTCACCGGGGAGCTGTTTTTT. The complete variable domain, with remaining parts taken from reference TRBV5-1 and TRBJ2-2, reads KAGVTQTPRYLIKTRGQQVTLSCSPISGHRSVSWYQQTPGQGLQFLFEYFSETQRNKGNFPGRFSGRQFSNSRSEMNVSTLELGDSALYLCASSLDPAGVTGELFFGEGSRLTVL.

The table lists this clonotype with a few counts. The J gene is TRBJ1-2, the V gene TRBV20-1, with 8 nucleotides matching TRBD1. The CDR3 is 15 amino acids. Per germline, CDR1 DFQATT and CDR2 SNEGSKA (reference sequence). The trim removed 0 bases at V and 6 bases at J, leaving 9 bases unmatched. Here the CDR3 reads CSARDRDRGANGYTF. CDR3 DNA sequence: TGCAGTGCTAGAGACCGCGACAGGGGCGCCAATGGCTACACCTTC.

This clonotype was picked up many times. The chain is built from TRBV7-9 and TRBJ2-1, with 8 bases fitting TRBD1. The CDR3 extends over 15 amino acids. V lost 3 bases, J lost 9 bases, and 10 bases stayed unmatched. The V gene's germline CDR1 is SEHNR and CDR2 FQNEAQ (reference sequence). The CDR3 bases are TGTGCCAGCAGCTTCCAGGGGGCGCGAATAGTTGAGCAGTTCTTC. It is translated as CASSFQGARIVEQFF.

CDR3 bases: TGTGCCAGCAGTGTACGCTTTCTTGGCGGGGCGGGAAGCACAGATACGCAGTATTTT. It translates to CASSVRFLGGAGSTDTQYF. This chain joins TRBV2 and TRBJ2-3; a weak D match, TRBD2 (6 bases). This CDR3 region has 19 residues. Trimming left V 4 bases short and J 0 bases short, with 23 bases between. The germline V gene has CDR1 SNHLY and CDR2 FYNNEI.